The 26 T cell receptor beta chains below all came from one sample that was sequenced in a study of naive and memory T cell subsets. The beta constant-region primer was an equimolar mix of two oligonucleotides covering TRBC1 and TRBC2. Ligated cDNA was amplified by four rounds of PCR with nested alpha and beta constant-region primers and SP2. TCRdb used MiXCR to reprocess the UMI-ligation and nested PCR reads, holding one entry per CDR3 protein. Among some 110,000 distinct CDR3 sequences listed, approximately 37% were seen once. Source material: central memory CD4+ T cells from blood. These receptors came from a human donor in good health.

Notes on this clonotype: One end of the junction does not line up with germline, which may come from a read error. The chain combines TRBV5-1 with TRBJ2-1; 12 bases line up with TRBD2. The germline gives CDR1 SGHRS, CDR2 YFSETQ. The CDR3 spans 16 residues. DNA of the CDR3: TGCGCCAGCACCTTGGCGGTTCTAGCGGGAGGGAATGAGCAGTTCTTC. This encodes CASTLAVLAGGNEQFF.

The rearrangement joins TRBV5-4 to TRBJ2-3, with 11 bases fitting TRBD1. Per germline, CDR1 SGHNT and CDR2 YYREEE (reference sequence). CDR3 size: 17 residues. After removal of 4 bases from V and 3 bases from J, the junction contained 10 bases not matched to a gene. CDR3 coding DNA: TGTGCCAGCAGCCTACCGGTGGGACAGGGGGTAACAGATACGCAGTATTTT. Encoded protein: CASSLPVGQGVTDTQYF.

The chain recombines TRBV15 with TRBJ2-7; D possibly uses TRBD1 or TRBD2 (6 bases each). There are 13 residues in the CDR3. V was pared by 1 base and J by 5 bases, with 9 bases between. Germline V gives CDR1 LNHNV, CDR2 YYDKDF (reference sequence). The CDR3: CATSRAGAHEQYF. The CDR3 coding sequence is TGTGCCACCAGCAGAGCGGGGGCCCACGAGCAGTACTTC. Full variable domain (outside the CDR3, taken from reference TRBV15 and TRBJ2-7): DAMVIQNPRYQVTQFGKPVTLSCSQTLNHNVMYWYQQKSSQAPKLLFHYYDKDFNNEADTPDNFQSRRPNTSFCFLDIRSPGLGDTAMYLCATSRAGAHEQYFGPGTRLTVT.

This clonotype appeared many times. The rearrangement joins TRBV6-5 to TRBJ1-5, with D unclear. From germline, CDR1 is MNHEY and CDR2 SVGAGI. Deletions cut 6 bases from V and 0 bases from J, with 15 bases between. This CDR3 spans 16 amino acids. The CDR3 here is CASRQSYRYSNQPQHF. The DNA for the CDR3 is TGTGCCAGCAGACAGTCCTACAGATATAGCAATCAGCCCCAGCATTTT.

The CDR3 nucleotides read TGTGCCAGCACGGACACTGAAGCTTTCTTT. It codes for CASTDTEAFF. This chain links TRBV28 with TRBJ1-1; D is unclear. The CDR3 has 10 residues. CDR1 MDHEN and CDR2 SYDVKM come from the germline V gene. Trimming cost V 7 bases and J 3 bases, with 3 bases left between them.

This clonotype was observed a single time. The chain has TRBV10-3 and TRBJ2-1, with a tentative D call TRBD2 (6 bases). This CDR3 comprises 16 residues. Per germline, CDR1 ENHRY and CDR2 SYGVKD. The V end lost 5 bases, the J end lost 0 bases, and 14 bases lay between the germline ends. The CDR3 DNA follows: TGTGCCATCAGTAACGGGGGTTCGAGCTCCTACAATGAGCAGTTCTTC. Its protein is CAISNGGSSSYNEQFF.

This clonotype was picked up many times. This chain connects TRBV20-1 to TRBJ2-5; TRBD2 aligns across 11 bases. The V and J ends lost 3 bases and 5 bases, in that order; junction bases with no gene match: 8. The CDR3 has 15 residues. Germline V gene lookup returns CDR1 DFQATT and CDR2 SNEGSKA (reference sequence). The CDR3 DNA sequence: TGCAGTGCTAGTATAATAGCGGGAGGGCCGGAGACCCAGTACTTC. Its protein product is CSASIIAGGPETQYF.

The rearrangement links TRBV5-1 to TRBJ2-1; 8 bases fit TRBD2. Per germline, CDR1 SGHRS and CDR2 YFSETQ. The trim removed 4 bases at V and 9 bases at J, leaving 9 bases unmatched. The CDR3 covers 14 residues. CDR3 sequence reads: CASSAKTSVPEQFF. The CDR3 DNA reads TGCGCCAGCAGCGCCAAGACTAGCGTCCCTGAGCAGTTCTTC.

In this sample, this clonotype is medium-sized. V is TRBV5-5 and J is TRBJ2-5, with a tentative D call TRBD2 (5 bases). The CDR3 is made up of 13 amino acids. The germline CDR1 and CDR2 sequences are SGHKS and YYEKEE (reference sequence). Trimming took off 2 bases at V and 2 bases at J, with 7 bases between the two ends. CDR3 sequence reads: CASSFQRQETQYF. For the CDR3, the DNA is TGTGCCAGCAGCTTTCAGCGGCAAGAGACCCAGTACTTC.

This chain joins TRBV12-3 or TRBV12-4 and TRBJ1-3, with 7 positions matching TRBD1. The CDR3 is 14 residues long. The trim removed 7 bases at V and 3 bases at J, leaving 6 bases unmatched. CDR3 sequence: CASIPQGVGNTIYF. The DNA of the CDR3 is TGTGCCAGCATTCCCCAGGGGGTTGGAAACACCATATATTTT.

The CDR3 loop reads CASSLFGLAGEKQDTQYF. Here the CDR3 DNA reads TGTGCCAGCAGTTTATTTGGACTAGCGGGAGAAAAGCAAGATACGCAGTATTTT. The chain is built from TRBV28 and TRBJ2-3; 13 nucleotides agree with TRBD2. CDR3 length equals 18 residues. V shed 1 base, J shed 5 bases, and the junction held 9 bases outside the gene matches. Looked up from germline, CDR1 is MDHEN and CDR2 is SYDVKM.

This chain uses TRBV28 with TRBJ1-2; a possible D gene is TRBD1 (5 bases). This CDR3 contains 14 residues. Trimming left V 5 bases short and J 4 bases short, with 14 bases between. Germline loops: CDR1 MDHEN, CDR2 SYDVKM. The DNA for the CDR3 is TGTGCCAGCAGTCCTCCGGCGGGGGGCTATGGCTACACCTTC. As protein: CASSPPAGGYGYTF.

The CDR3, as DNA: TGTGCTAGTGGTTCGCCTAGCGGGGGACTCTCCTACAATGAGCAGTTCTTC. Translation: CASGSPSGGLSYNEQFF. V is TRBV12-5 and J is TRBJ2-1; 10 bases map to TRBD2. Germline trimming cut 4 bases from V and 0 bases from J; bases unmatched to any gene: 6. The V gene's germline CDR1 is LGHNT and CDR2 FRNRAP. There are 17 residues in the CDR3.

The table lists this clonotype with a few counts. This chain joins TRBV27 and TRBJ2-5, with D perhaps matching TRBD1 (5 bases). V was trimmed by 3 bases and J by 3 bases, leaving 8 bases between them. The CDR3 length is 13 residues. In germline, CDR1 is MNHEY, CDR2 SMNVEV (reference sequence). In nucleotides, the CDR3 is TGTGCCAGCAGTTTTGCAGGGAAAGAGACCCAGTACTTC. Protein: CASSFAGKETQYF.

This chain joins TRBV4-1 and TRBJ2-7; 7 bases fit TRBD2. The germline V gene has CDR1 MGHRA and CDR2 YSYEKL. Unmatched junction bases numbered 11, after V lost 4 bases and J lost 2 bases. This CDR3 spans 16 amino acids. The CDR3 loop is CASSPSGSGLTYEQYF. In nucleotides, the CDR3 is TGCGCCAGCAGCCCCTCAGGTAGCGGGCTAACCTACGAGCAGTACTTC.

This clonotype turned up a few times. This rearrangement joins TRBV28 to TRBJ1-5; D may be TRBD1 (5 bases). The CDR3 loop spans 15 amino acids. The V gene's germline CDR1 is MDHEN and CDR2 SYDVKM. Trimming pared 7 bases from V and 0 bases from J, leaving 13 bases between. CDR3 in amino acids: CASKPGRNSNQPQHF. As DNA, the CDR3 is TGTGCCAGCAAACCGGGACGGAATAGCAATCAGCCCCAGCATTTT.

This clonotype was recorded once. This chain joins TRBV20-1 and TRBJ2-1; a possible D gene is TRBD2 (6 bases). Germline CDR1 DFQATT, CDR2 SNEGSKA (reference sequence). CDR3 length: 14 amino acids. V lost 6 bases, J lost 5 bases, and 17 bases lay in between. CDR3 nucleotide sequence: TGCAGTGCAGAGGGCGGGGAAATTAACAATGAGCAGTTCTTC. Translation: CSAEGGEINNEQFF.

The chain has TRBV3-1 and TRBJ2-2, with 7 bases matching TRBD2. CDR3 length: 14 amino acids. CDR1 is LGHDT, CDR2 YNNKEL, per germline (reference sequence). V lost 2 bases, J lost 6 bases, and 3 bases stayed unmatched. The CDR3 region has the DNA TGTGCCAGCAGCCAACTGGCGGGAGCCGGGGAGCTGTTTTTT. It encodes CASSQLAGAGELFF.

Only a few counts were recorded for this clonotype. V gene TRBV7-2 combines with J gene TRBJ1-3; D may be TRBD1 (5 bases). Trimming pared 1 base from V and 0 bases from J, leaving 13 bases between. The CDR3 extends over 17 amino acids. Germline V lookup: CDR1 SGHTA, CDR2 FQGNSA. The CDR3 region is CASSLGGSSFSGNTIYF. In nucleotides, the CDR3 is TGTGCCAGCAGCTTAGGGGGGAGCAGCTTCTCTGGAAACACCATATATTTT. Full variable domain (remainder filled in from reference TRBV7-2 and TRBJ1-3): GAGVSQSPSNKVTEKGKDVELRCDPISGHTALYWYRQSLGQGLEFLIYFQGNSAPDKSGLPSDRFSAERTGGSVSTLTIQRTQQEDSAVYLCASSLGGSSFSGNTIYFGEGSWLTVV.

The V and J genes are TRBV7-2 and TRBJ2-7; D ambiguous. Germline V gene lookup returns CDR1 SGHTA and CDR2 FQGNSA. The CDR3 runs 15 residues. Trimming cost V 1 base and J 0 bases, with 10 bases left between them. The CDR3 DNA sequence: TGTGCCAGCAGCTTAGTCCCCGGCGGCTCCTACGAGCAGTACTTC. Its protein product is CASSLVPGGSYEQYF.

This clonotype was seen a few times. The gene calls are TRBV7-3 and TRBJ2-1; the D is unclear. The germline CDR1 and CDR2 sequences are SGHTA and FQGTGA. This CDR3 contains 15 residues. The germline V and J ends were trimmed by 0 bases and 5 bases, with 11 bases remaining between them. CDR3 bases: TGTGCCAGCAGCTTAACGACCCTCAACAACAATGAGCAGTTCTTC. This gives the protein CASSLTTLNNNEQFF.

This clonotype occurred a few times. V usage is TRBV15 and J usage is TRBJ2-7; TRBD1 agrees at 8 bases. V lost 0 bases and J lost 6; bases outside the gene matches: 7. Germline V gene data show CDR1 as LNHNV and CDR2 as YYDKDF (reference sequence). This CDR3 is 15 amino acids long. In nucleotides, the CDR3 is TGTGCCACCAGCAGAGATCAGGGGGCTGCGGGCGAGCAGTACTTC. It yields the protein CATSRDQGAAGEQYF. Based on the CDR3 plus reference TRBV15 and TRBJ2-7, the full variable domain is DAMVIQNPRYQVTQFGKPVTLSCSQTLNHNVMYWYQQKSSQAPKLLFHYYDKDFNNEADTPDNFQSRRPNTSFCFLDIRSPGLGDTAMYLCATSRDQGAAGEQYFGPGTRLTVT.

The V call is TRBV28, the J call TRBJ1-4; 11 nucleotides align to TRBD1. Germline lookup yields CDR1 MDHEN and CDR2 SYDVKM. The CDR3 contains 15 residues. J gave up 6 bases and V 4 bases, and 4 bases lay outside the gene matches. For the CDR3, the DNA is TGTGCCAGCAGTTCGGGACAGGGGGTTGATGAAAAACTGTTTTTT. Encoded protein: CASSSGQGVDEKLFF. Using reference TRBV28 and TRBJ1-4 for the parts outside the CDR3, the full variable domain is DVKVTQSSRYLVKRTGEKVFLECVQDMDHENMFWYRQDPGLGLRLIYFSYDVKMKEKGDIPEGYSVSREKKERFSLILESASTNQTSMYLCASSSGQGVDEKLFFGSGTQLSVL.

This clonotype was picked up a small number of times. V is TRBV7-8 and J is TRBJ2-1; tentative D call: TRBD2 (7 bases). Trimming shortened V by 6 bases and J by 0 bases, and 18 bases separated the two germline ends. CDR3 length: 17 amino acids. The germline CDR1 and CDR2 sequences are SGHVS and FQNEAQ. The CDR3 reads CASSLRRGGGSYNEQFF. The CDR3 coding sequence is TGTGCCAGCAGTCTTCGAAGGGGAGGGGGCTCCTACAATGAGCAGTTCTTC.

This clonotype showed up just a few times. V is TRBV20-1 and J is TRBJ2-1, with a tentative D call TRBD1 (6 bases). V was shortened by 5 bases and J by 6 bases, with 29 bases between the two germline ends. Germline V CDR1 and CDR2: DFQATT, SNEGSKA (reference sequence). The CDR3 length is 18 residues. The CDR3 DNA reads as TGCAGTGCTGGACAGAGGGACCGATCCCTTCTCCGGGGCAATGAGCAGTTCTTC. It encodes CSAGQRDRSLLRGNEQFF.

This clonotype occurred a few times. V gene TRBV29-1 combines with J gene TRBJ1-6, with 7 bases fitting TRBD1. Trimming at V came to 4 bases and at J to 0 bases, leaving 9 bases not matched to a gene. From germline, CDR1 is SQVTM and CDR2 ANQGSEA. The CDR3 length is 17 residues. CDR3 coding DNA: TGCAGCGTTGTTGCAGGGGGGGCTAGCTCCTATAATTCACCCCTCCACTTT. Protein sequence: CSVVAGGASSYNSPLHF.